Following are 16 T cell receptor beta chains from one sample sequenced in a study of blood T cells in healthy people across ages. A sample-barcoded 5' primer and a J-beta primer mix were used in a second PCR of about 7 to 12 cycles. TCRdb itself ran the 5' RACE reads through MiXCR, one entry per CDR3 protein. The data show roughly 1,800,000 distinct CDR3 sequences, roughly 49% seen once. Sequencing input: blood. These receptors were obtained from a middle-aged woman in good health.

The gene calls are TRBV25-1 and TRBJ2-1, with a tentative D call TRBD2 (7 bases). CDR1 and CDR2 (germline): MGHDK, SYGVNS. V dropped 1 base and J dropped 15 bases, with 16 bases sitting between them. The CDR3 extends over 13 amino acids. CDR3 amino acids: CASSEWGGQMGFF. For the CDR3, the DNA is TGTGCCAGCAGTGAATGGGGGGGCCAAATGGGGTTCTTC. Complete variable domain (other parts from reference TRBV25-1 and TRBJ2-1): EADIYQTPRYLVIGTGKKITLECSQTMGHDKMYWYQQDPGMELHLIHYSYGVNSTEKGDLSSESTVSRIRTEHFPLTLESARPSHTSQYLCASSEWGGQMGFFGPGTRLTVL.

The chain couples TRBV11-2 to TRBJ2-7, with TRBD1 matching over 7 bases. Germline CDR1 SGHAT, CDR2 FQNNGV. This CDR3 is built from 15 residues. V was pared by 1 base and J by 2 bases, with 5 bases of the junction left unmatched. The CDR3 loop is CASSLGQGMTYEQYF. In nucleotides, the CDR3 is TGTGCCAGCAGCTTAGGACAGGGAATGACCTACGAGCAGTACTTC.

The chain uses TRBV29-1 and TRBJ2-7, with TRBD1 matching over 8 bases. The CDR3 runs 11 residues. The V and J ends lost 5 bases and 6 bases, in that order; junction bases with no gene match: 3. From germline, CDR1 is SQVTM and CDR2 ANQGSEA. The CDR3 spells CSVQGASEQYF. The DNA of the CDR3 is TGCAGCGTTCAGGGGGCGAGCGAGCAGTACTTC.

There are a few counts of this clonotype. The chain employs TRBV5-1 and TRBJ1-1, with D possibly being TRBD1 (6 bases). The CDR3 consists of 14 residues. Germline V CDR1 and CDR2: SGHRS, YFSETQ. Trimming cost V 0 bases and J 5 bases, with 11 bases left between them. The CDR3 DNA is TGCGCCAGCAGCTTGGTGCCGGGGGCGACTGAAGCTTTCTTT. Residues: CASSLVPGATEAFF.

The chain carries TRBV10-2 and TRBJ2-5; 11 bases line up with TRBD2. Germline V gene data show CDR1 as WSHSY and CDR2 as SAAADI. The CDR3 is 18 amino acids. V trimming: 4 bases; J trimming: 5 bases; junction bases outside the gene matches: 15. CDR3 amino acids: CASSALTSGDLREETQYF. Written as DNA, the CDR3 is TGCGCCAGCAGTGCCCTGACTAGCGGGGACTTAAGGGAGGAGACCCAGTACTTC.

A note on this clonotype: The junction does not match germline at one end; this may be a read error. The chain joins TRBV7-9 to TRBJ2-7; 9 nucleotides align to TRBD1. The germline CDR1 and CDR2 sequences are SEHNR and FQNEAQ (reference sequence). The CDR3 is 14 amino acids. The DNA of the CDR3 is TGTGCCAGCAGCTTGACAGGGGGGACGTACGTGCAGTACTTC. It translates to CASSLTGGTYVQYF.

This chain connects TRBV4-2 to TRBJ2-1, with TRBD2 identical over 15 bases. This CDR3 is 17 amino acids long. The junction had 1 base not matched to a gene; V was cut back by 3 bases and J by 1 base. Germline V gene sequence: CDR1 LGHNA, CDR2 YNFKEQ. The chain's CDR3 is CASSQGLAGGSYNEQFF. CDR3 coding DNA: TGTGCCAGCAGCCAGGGACTAGCGGGGGGATCCTACAATGAGCAGTTCTTC.

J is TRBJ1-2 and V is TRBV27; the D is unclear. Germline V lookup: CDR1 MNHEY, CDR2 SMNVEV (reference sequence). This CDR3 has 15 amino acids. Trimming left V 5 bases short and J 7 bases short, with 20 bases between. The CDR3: CASSPPGPQVTGYTF. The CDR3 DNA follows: TGTGCCAGCAGTCCCCCTGGGCCCCAGGTTACTGGCTACACCTTC.

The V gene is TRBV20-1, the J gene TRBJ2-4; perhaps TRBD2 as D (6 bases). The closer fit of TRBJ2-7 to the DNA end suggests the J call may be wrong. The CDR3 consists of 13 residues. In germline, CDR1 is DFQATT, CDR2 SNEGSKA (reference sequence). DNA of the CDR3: TGCAGTGCCCGCGGGGTTGGTGACGACGAGCAGTACTTC. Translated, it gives CSARGVGDDEQYF.

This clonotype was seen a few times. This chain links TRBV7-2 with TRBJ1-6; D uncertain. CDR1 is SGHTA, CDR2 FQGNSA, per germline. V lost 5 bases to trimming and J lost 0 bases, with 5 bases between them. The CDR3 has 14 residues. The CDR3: CASSPDSYNSPLHF. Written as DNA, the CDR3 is TGTGCCAGCAGCCCGGACTCCTATAATTCACCCCTCCACTTT.

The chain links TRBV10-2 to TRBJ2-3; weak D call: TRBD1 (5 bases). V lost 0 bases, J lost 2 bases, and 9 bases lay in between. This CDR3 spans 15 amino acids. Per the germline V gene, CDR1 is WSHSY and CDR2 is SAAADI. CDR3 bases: TGCGCCAGCAGTGAGTCCAGGACATCCACAGATACGCAGTATTTT. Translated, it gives CASSESRTSTDTQYF.

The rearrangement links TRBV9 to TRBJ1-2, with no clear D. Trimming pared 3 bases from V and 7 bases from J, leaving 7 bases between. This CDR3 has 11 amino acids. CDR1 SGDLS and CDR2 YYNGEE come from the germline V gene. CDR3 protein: CASSANTGYTF. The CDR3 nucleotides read TGTGCCAGCAGCGCCAACACTGGCTACACCTTC.

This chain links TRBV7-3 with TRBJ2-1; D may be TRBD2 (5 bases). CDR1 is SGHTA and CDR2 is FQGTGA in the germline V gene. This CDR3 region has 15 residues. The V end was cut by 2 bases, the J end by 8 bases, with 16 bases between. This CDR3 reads CASSLGLAIWDEQFF. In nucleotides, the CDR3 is TGTGCCAGCAGCTTAGGTCTAGCTATTTGGGATGAGCAGTTCTTC. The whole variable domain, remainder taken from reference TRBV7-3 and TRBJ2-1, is GAGVSQTPSNKVTEKGKYVELRCDPISGHTALYWYRQSLGQGPEFLIYFQGTGAADDSGLPNDRFFAVRPEGSVSTLKIQRTERGDSAVYLCASSLGLAIWDEQFFGPGTRLTVL.

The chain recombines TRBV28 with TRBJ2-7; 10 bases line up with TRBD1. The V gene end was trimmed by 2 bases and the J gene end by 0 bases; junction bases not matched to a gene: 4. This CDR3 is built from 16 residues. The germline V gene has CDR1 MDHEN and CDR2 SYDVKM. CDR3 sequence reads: CASSLRTGGFSYEQYF. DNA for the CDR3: TGTGCCAGCAGTTTACGGACAGGGGGTTTCTCCTACGAGCAGTACTTC. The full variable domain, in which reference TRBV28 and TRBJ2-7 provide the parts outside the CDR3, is DVKVTQSSRYLVKRTGEKVFLECVQDMDHENMFWYRQDPGLGLRLIYFSYDVKMKEKGDIPEGYSVSREKKERFSLILESASTNQTSMYLCASSLRTGGFSYEQYFGPGTRLTVT.

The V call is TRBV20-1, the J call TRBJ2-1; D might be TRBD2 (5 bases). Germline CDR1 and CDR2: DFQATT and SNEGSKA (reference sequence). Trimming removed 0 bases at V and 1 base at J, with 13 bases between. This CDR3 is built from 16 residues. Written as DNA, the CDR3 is TGCAGTGCTAGAGATCCCGGCGGGCCGTCCTACAATGAGCAGTTCTTC. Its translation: CSARDPGGPSYNEQFF.

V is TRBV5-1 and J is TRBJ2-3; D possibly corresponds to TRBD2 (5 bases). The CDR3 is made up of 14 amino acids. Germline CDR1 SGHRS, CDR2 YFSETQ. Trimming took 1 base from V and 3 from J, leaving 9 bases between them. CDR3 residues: CASSLILATDTQYF. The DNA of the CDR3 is TGCGCCAGCAGCTTGATCCTAGCTACAGATACGCAGTATTTT.